This T cell receptor beta chain was found in a study of blood T cell repertoires in COVID-19. On the study more broadly: The United States, Italy and Spain were the sources of the acute and convalescent COVID-19 samples. PBMCs, B-cell-depleted T cells, or T cells provided the cDNA or gDNA that made up the material.

Measured with immunoSEQ multiplex PCR; TCRdb has only the in-frame clones, and not every one. Of hundreds of thousands of clones in the sample, roughly 80% were seen once. With V trimmed by 1 base and J by 5 bases, 7 bases remained unmatched. CDR3 length equals 16 residues. Germline V gene data show CDR1 as KGHSH and CDR2 as LQKENI. This TCR was sampled from a man at least 80 years old with acute or convalescent COVID-19. The material sequenced was peripheral blood. The V call is TRBV18, the J call TRBJ1-5; 8 bases are shared with TRBD1. The DNA for the CDR3 is TGTGCCAGCTCACCACGGCAGGGGGCTCGGGATCAGCCCCAGCATTTT. This sequence encodes CASSPRQGARDQPQHF.